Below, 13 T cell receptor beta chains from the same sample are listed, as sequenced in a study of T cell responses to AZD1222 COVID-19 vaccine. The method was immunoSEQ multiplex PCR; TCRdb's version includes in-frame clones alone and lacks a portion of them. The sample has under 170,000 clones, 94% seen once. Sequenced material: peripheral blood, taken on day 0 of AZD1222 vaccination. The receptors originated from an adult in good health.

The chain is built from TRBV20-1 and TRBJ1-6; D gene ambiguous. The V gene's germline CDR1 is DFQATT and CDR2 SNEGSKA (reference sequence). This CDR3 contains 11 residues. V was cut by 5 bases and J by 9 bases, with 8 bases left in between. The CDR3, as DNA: TGCAGTGCTGAAGTCGCTTCACCCCTCCACTTT. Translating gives CSAEVASPLHF.

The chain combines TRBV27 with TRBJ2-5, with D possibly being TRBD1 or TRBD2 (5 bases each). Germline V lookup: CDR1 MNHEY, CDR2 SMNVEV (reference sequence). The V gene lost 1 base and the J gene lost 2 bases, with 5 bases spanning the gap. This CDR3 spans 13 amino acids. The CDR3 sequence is CASSLWGQETQYF. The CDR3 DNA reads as TGTGCCAGCAGTTTATGGGGGCAAGAGACCCAGTACTTC.

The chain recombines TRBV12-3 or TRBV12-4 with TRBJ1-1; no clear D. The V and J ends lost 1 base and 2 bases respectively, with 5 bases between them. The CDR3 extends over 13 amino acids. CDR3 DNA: TGTGCCAGCAGTTTAGGCCCCAACACTGAAGCTTTCTTT. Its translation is CASSLGPNTEAFF.

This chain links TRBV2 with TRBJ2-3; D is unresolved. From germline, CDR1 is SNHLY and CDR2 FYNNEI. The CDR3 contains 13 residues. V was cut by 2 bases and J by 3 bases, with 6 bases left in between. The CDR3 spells CASSELGTDTQYF. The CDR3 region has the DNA TGTGCCAGCAGTGAACTGGGAACAGATACGCAGTATTTT.

The CDR3 DNA is TGTGCCAGCAGGTCTGGGGCCAACGTCCTGACTTTC. Protein product: CASRSGANVLTF. This chain joins TRBV9 and TRBJ2-6; D call uncertain. This CDR3 region has 12 residues. V was cut by 5 bases and J by 1 base, with 1 base left in between. Germline V gene sequence: CDR1 SGDLS, CDR2 YYNGEE.

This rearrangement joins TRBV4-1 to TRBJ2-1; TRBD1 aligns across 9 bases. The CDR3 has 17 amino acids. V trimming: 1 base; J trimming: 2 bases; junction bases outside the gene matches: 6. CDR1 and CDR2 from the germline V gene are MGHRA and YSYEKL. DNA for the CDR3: TGCGCCAGCAGCCAAGGTTGGGGACAGGGAGCCTACAATGAGCAGTTCTTC. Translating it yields CASSQGWGQGAYNEQFF.

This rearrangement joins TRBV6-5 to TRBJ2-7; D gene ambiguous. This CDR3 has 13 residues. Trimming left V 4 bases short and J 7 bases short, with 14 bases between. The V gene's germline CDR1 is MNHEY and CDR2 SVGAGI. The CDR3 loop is CASSSEPLKEQYV. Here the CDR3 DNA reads TGTGCCAGCAGTTCCGAGCCACTTAAGGAGCAGTACGTC.

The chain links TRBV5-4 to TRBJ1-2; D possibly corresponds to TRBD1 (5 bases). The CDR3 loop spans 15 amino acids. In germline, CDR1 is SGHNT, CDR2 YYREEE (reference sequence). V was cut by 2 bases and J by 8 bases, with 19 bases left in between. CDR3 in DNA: TGTGCCAGCAGCTTAGGTAGGGGTGCCTCGAAGGGCTACACCTTC. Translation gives CASSLGRGASKGYTF.

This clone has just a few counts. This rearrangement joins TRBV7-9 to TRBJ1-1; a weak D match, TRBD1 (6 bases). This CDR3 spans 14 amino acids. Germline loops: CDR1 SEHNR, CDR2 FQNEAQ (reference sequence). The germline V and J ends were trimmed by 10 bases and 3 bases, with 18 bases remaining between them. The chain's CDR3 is CATRPGDADTEAFF. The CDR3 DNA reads TGTGCCACCAGGCCAGGGGACGCGGACACTGAAGCTTTCTTT.

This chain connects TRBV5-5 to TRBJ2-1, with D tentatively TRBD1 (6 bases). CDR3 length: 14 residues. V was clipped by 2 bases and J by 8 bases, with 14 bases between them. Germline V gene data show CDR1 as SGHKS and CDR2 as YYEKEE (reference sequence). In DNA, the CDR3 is TGTGCCAGCAGCTTCGAAGGGGGTCTGGATGAGCAGTTCTTC. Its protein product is CASSFEGGLDEQFF.

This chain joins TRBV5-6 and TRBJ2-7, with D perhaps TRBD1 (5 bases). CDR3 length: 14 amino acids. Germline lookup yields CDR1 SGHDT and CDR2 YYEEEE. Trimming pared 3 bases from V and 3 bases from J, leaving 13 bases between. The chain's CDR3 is CASSWWGRVYEQYV. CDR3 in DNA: TGTGCCAGCAGCTGGTGGGGCAGGGTCTACGAGCAGTACGTC.

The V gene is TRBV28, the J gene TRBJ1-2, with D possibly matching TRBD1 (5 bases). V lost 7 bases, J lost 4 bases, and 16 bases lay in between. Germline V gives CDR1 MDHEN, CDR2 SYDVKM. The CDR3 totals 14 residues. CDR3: CASTGTPRSYGYTF. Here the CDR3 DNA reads TGTGCCAGCACAGGGACCCCACGGAGCTATGGCTACACCTTC.

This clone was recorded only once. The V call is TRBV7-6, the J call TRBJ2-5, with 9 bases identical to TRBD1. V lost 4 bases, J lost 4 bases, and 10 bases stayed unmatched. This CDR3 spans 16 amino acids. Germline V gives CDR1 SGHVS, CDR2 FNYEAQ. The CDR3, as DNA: TGTGCCAGCAGCTCCCCCGGGACAGGGTTTCCAGAGACCCAGTACTTC. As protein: CASSSPGTGFPETQYF. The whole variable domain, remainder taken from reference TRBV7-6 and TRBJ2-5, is GAGVSQSPRYKVTKRGQDVALRCDPISGHVSLYWYRQALGQGPEFLTYFNYEAQQDKSGLPNDRFSAERPEGSISTLTIQRTEQRDSAMYRCASSSPGTGFPETQYFGPGTRLLVL.